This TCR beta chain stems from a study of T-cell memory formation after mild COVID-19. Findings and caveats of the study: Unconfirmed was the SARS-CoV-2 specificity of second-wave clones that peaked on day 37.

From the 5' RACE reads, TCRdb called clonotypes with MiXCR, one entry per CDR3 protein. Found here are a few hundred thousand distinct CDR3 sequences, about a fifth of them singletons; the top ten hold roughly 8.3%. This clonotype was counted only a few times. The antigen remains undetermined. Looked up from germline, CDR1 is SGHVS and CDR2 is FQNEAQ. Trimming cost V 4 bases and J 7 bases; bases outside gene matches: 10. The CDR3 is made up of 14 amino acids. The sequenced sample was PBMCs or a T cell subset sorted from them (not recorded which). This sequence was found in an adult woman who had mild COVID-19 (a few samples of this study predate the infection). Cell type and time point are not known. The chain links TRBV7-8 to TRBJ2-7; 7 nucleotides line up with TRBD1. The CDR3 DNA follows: TGTGCCAGCAGCTCCCCAGGGGGAGTCTGGGAGCAGTACTTC. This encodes CASSSPGGVWEQYF.